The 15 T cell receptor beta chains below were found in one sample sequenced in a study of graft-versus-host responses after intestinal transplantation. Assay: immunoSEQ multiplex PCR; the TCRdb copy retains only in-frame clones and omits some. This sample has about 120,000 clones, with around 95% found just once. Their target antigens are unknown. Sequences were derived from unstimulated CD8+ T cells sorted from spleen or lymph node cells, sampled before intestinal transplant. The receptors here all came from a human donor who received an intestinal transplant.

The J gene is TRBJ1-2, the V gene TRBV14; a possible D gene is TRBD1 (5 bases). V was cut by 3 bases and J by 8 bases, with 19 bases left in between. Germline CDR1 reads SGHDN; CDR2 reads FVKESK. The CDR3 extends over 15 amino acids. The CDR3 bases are TGTGCCAGCAGCCAGGGGACCCCTGCCGTCAGCGGCTACACCTTC. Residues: CASSQGTPAVSGYTF.

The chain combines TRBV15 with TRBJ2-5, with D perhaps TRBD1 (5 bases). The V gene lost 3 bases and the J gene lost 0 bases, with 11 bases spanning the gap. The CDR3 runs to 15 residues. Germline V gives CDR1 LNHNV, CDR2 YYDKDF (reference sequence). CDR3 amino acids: CATSSRTQYQETQYF. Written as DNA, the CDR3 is TGTGCCACCAGCAGTCGGACACAGTACCAAGAGACCCAGTACTTC.

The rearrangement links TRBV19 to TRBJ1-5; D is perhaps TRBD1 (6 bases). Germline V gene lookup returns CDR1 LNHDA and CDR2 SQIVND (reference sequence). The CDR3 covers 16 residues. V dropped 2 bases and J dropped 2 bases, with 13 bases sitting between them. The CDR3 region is CASSISVAGGNQPQHF. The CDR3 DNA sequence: TGTGCCAGTAGTATATCCGTGGCAGGGGGCAATCAGCCCCAGCATTTT.

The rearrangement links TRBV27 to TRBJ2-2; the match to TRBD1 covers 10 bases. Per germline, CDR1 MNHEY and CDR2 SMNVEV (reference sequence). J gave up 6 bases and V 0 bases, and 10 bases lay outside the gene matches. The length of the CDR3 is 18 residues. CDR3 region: CASSLSLPGQGRAGELFF. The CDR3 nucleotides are TGTGCCAGCAGTTTATCTCTACCGGGACAGGGGAGGGCCGGGGAGCTGTTTTTT.

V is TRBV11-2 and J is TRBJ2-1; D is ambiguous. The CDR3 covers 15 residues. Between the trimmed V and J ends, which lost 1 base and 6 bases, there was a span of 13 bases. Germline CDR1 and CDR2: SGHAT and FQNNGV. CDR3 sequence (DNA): TGTGCCAGCAGCTTAGTGGTATACGGAATCAATGAGCAGTTCTTC. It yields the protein CASSLVVYGINEQFF. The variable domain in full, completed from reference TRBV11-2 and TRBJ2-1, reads EAGVAQSPRYKIIEKRQSVAFWCNPISGHATLYWYQQILGQGPKLLIQFQNNGVVDDSQLPKDRFSAERLKGVDSTLKIQPAKLEDSAVYLCASSLVVYGINEQFFGPGTRLTVL.

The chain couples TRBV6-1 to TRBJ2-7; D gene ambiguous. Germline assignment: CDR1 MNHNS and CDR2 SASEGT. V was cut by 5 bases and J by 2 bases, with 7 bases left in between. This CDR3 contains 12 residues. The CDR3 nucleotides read TGTGCCAGCAGTTCTACGGCCTACGAGCAGTACTTC. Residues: CASSSTAYEQYF.

The CDR3 is CASSESGASVNDEQYF. The CDR3 nucleotides are TGCGCCAGCAGTGAGTCGGGGGCTAGCGTCAATGACGAGCAGTACTTC. V is TRBV10-1 and J is TRBJ2-5, with D possibly called TRBD1 or TRBD2 (6 bases each). The last part of the DNA fits TRBJ2-7 better; the J call may be wrong. The CDR3 extends over 16 amino acids. Germline-derived CDR1 and CDR2 are WNHNN and SYGVQD (reference sequence).

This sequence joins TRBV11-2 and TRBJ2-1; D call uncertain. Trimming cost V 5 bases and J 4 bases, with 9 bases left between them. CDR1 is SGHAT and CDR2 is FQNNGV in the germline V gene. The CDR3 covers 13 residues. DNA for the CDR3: TGTGCCAGCAGCCGCCTAGGTTACAATGAGCAGTTCTTC. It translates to CASSRLGYNEQFF.

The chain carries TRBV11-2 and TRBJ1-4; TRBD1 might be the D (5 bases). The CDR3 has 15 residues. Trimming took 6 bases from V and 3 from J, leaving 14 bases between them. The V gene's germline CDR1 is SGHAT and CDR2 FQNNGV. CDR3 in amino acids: CASREQVLANEKLFF. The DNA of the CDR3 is TGTGCCAGCAGGGAACAGGTGCTGGCTAATGAAAAACTGTTTTTT.

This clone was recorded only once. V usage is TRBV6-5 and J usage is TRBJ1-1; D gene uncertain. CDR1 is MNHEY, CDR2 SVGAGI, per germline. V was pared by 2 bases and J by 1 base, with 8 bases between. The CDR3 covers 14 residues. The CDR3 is CASSYTSPNTEAFF. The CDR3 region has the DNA TGTGCCAGCAGTTACACATCTCCGAACACTGAAGCTTTCTTT.

CDR3 nucleotides: TGTGCCAGCAGCCAGAATATAGATCAAGAGACCCAGTACTTC. Translated, it gives CASSQNIDQETQYF. The V gene is TRBV14, the J gene TRBJ2-5; no clear D. The ends were cut back, 3 bases at V and 2 bases at J, with 10 bases in the middle. Germline CDR1 SGHDN, CDR2 FVKESK. The CDR3 extends over 14 amino acids. The whole variable domain, remainder taken from reference TRBV14 and TRBJ2-5, is EAGVTQFPSHSVIEKGQTVTLRCDPISGHDNLYWYRRVMGKEIKFLLHFVKESKQDESGMPNNRFLAERTGGTYSTLKVQPAELEDSGVYFCASSQNIDQETQYFGPGTRLLVL.

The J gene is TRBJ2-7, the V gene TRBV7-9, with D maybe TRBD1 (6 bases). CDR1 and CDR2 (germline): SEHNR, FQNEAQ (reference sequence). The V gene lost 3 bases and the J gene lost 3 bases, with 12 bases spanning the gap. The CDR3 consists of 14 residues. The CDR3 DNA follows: TGTGCCAGCAGCTTGGACAGAGTAGACTACGAGCAGTACTTC. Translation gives CASSLDRVDYEQYF.

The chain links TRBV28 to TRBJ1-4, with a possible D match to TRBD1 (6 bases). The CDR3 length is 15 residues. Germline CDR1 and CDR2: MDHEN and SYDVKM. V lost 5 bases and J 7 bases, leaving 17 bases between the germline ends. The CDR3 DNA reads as TGTGCCAGCAGTCGGACAGCCCGACGCCGTGAAAAACTGTTTTTT. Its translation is CASSRTARRREKLFF.

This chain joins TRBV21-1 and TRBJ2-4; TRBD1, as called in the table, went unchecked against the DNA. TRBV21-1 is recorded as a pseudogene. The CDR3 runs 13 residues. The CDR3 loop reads CASSDGTENIQYF. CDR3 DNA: TGTGCCAGCAGCGACGGGACAGAAAACATTCAGTACTTC.

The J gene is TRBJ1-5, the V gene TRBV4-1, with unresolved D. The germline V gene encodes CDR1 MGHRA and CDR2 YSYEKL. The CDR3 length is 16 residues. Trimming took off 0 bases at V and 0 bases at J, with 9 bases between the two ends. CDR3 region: CASSQELGDSNQPQHF. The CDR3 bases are TGCGCCAGCAGCCAAGAGCTCGGTGATAGCAATCAGCCCCAGCATTTT.